These 31 T cell receptor beta chains originate from one sample sequenced in a study of shared clonotypes between healthy human individuals. Clones were sequenced by immunoSEQ multiplex PCR, and TCRdb holds only the in-frame ones, with some missing. The sample lists 2 million to 2.5 million clones, roughly 90% occurring once. The sample comprised naive CD4+ T cells from PBMCs. Subset described: CD45RA+ positively selected. These receptors were obtained from a man between 18 and 35 years old in good health. Some clones in this sample may be carry-over from other donors' samples.

The chain couples TRBV6-1 to TRBJ2-1; 14 bases fit TRBD2. Germline CDR1 is MNHNS and CDR2 is SASEGT. V was pared by 9 bases and J by 7 bases, with 5 bases of the junction left unmatched. The CDR3 is 14 amino acids. The CDR3 region has the DNA TGTGCCAGTTCCGGGACTAGCGGGGGTAATGAGCAGTTCTTC. Translating it yields CASSGTSGGNEQFF.

This chain uses TRBV4-2 with TRBJ2-7, with 9 bases aligning to TRBD1. Germline values: CDR1 LGHNA, CDR2 YNFKEQ. Trimming cost V 2 bases and J 3 bases; bases outside gene matches: 5. This CDR3 has 15 amino acids. CDR3 protein: CASSQRDRVNYEQYF. The CDR3, as DNA: TGTGCCAGCAGCCAAAGGGACAGGGTAAACTACGAGCAGTACTTC.

V is TRBV6-5 and J is TRBJ1-3; D is unresolved. V dropped 2 bases and J dropped 4 bases, with 15 bases sitting between them. Germline V gene data show CDR1 as MNHEY and CDR2 as SVGAGI. The length of the CDR3 is 16 residues. CDR3 in DNA: TGTGCCAGCAGTTACAGTAGGTCCTACTCAGGAAACACCATATATTTT. Amino acids: CASSYSRSYSGNTIYF.

The J gene is TRBJ1-2, the V gene TRBV28, with TRBD1 as a possible D gene (5 bases). The V end was cut by 5 bases, the J end by 7 bases, with 14 bases between. This CDR3 is built from 13 residues. CDR1 and CDR2 from the germline V gene are MDHEN and SYDVKM. CDR3 in amino acids: CASSTRGVFGYTF. CDR3 nucleotide sequence: TGTGCCAGCAGTACCCGGGGCGTTTTTGGCTACACCTTC.

This clone was observed once. Other DNA sequences in this specimen translate into the identical CDR3. V usage is TRBV9 and J usage is TRBJ2-7; TRBD1 matches at 7 bases. CDR3 length equals 13 residues. CDR1 and CDR2 from the germline V gene are SGDLS and YYNGEE. V lost 5 bases to trimming and J lost 0 bases; unmatched junction nucleotides: 2. CDR3 in DNA: TGTGCCAGCAGTAGACAGGGCTCCTACGAGCAGTACTTC. This sequence encodes CASSRQGSYEQYF.

This clone occurred once. The chain carries TRBV5-1 and TRBJ2-5, with 9 bases lining up with TRBD1. The CDR3 covers 15 residues. Germline CDR1 reads SGHRS; CDR2 reads YFSETQ. Trimming cost V 2 bases and J 5 bases; bases outside gene matches: 7. The DNA of the CDR3 is TGCGCCAGCAGCTTATCGACAGGGGGTGGGGAGACCCAGTACTTC. Amino acid sequence: CASSLSTGGGETQYF.

This clone has only one observation. V and J are TRBV6-5 and TRBJ2-1; D unclear. V was shortened by 4 bases and J by 5 bases, with 9 bases between the two germline ends. The CDR3 has 13 amino acids. Per germline, CDR1 MNHEY and CDR2 SVGAGI. The CDR3, as DNA: TGTGCCAGCAGTTTATTACTTCACAATGAGCAGTTCTTC. Amino acid sequence: CASSLLLHNEQFF.

The rearrangement uses TRBV5-4 and TRBJ1-6; 7 positions agree with TRBD1. The length of the CDR3 is 16 residues. Germline CDR1 reads SGHNT; CDR2 reads YYREEE (reference sequence). The J segment lost 4 bases and the V segment lost 4 bases, leaving 8 bases of the junction unmatched. DNA for the CDR3: TGTGCCAGCAGCGCGATAACAGGGGCGTATAATTCACCCCTCCACTTT. Translated: CASSAITGAYNSPLHF.

The chain joins TRBV5-1 to TRBJ2-6; D gene unclear. CDR1 and CDR2 from the germline V gene are SGHRS and YFSETQ. V lost 4 bases to trimming and J lost 0 bases, with 11 bases between them. The CDR3 contains 16 residues. CDR3 amino acids: CASSPTSSSGANVLTF. The CDR3 DNA reads TGCGCCAGCAGCCCAACCTCTAGCTCTGGGGCCAACGTCCTGACTTTC.

The V gene is TRBV5-4, the J gene TRBJ2-7; TRBD2 aligns across 7 bases. The CDR3 extends over 16 amino acids. Trimming at V came to 4 bases and at J to 3 bases, leaving 13 bases not matched to a gene. The germline V gene encodes CDR1 SGHNT and CDR2 YYREEE (reference sequence). The CDR3 sequence is CASSQTSGGGFYEQYF. CDR3 DNA sequence: TGTGCCAGCAGCCAAACGTCGGGCGGGGGATTCTACGAGCAGTACTTC.

The V gene is TRBV2, the J gene TRBJ1-1; D is undetermined. The CDR3 totals 14 residues. The V gene lost 6 bases and the J gene lost 1 base, with 12 bases spanning the gap. Germline-derived CDR1 and CDR2 are SNHLY and FYNNEI. The CDR3 coding sequence is TGTGCCAGCAGCCCCACGACCGGGAACACTGAAGCTTTCTTT. It is translated as CASSPTTGNTEAFF. Full variable domain (rest looked up from reference TRBV2 and TRBJ1-1): EPEVTQTPSHQVTQMGQEVILRCVPISNHLYFYWYRQILGQKVEFLVSFYNNEISEKSEIFDDQFSVERPDGSNFTLKIRSTKLEDSAMYFCASSPTTGNTEAFFGQGTRLTVV.

This chain uses TRBV4-2 with TRBJ2-1, with 7 bases that match TRBD2. CDR3 length: 15 residues. The germline V gene has CDR1 LGHNA and CDR2 YNFKEQ. Trimming removed 3 bases from V and 2 bases from J; junction bases left unmatched: 4. CDR3 loop: CASSQLAAPYNEQFF. The CDR3 region has the DNA TGTGCCAGCAGCCAGCTAGCGGCCCCCTACAATGAGCAGTTCTTC.

In the case of this clone: The same CDR3 is also encoded by other DNA sequences in this sample. The chain links TRBV7-2 to TRBJ1-2; the D gene is possibly TRBD1 (5 bases). Germline V gene lookup returns CDR1 SGHTA and CDR2 FQGNSA. The CDR3 consists of 13 residues. V lost 1 base, J lost 4 bases, and 7 bases lay in between. The CDR3 region is CASSLGGGYGYTF. CDR3 bases: TGTGCCAGCAGCTTAGGGGGCGGCTATGGCTACACCTTC.

V gene TRBV5-5 combines with J gene TRBJ2-3; 8 bases are a match to TRBD2. CDR3 size: 15 residues. V shed 4 bases, J shed 4 bases, and the junction held 8 bases outside the gene matches. CDR1 SGHKS and CDR2 YYEKEE come from the germline V gene (reference sequence). This chain's CDR3 is CASSPGRGGSDTQYF. The CDR3 region has the DNA TGTGCCAGCAGCCCGGGACGCGGGGGGTCAGATACGCAGTATTTT.

This clone turned up a few times. The genes are TRBV6-5 and TRBJ1-1; D not resolved. V lost 2 bases and J 0 bases, leaving 7 bases between the germline ends. CDR1 and CDR2 from the germline V gene are MNHEY and SVGAGI. The CDR3 sequence is 14 residues long. CDR3 region: CASSYVPMNTEAFF. In DNA form, the CDR3 reads TGTGCCAGCAGTTACGTCCCCATGAACACTGAAGCTTTCTTT.

This clone was seen a single time. This chain links TRBV5-8 with TRBJ2-3; 11 nucleotides align to TRBD2. The germline V gene encodes CDR1 SGHTS and CDR2 YDEGEE. With 6 bases clipped from V and 9 bases from J, the junction kept 12 bases outside the gene matches. The CDR3 is made up of 15 amino acids. The CDR3 protein is CASTFSGRASETQYF. CDR3 nucleotide sequence: TGTGCCAGCACCTTTAGCGGGAGGGCCAGTGAGACGCAGTATTTT. Full variable domain (outside the CDR3, taken from reference TRBV5-8 and TRBJ2-3): EAGVTQSPTHLIKTRGQQATLRCSPISGHTSVYWYQQALGLGLQFLLWYDEGEERNRGNFPPRFSGRQFPNYSSELNVNALELEDSALYLCASTFSGRASETQYFGPGTRLTVL.

The chain recombines TRBV19 with TRBJ1-5; D not certain. From germline, CDR1 is LNHDA and CDR2 SQIVND (reference sequence). The CDR3 consists of 14 residues. V was trimmed by 3 bases and J by 4 bases, leaving 10 bases between them. CDR3 sequence reads: CASSMIGRNQPQHF. CDR3 coding DNA: TGTGCCAGTAGTATGATTGGGCGGAATCAGCCCCAGCATTTT.

This sequence joins TRBV7-8 and TRBJ2-5; D is possibly TRBD1 (6 bases). V lost 2 bases and J 7 bases, leaving 11 bases between the germline ends. CDR1 SGHVS and CDR2 FQNEAQ come from the germline V gene. CDR3 length: 13 residues. Here the CDR3 reads CASSLQGKGTQYF. The DNA of the CDR3 is TGTGCCAGCAGCTTACAGGGGAAGGGGACCCAGTACTTC.

This chain links TRBV5-1 with TRBJ1-1, with D possibly matching TRBD1 (6 bases). The germline gives CDR1 SGHRS, CDR2 YFSETQ. Deletions cut 2 bases from V and 4 bases from J, with 12 bases between. This CDR3 has 14 amino acids. CDR3 loop: CASSLYEGGTEAFF. CDR3 bases: TGCGCCAGCAGCTTATACGAGGGGGGCACTGAAGCTTTCTTT.

This chain links TRBV28 with TRBJ1-2; 10 bases fit TRBD1. CDR1 MDHEN and CDR2 SYDVKM come from the germline V gene. This CDR3 is 17 amino acids long. V shed 3 bases, J shed 4 bases, and the junction held 11 bases outside the gene matches. For the CDR3, the DNA is TGTGCCAGCAGTTTGGTGCCCGCCGGGACAGGGGCCTATGGCTACACCTTC. Protein product: CASSLVPAGTGAYGYTF.

This clone has only one observation. The chain is built from TRBV5-1 and TRBJ2-7, with 8 bases fitting TRBD1. CDR3 size: 15 residues. Trimming cost V 4 bases and J 4 bases; bases outside gene matches: 10. Germline CDR1 SGHRS, CDR2 YFSETQ. The CDR3 protein is CASSPPRQGLYEQYF. The CDR3 region has the DNA TGCGCCAGCAGCCCCCCCCGACAGGGGTTGTACGAGCAGTACTTC.

The rearrangement links TRBV30 to TRBJ2-7, with TRBD2 matching over 7 bases. The CDR3 extends over 12 amino acids. V trimming: 5 bases; J trimming: 2 bases; junction bases outside the gene matches: 3. The V gene's germline CDR1 is GTSNPN and CDR2 SVGIG (reference sequence). The CDR3 loop is CAWRAGTYEQYF. CDR3 coding DNA: TGTGCCTGGCGAGCGGGGACCTACGAGCAGTACTTC.

This chain links TRBV5-6 with TRBJ2-5; maybe TRBD2 (5 bases). The length of the CDR3 is 13 residues. V was cut by 4 bases and J by 2 bases, with 9 bases left in between. Germline values: CDR1 SGHDT, CDR2 YYEEEE. CDR3: CASSRAEQETQYF. The DNA for the CDR3 is TGTGCCAGCAGCCGAGCGGAACAAGAGACCCAGTACTTC.

V gene TRBV4-2 combines with J gene TRBJ2-7; 8 nucleotides line up with TRBD2. The CDR3 contains 14 residues. J lost 0 bases, V lost 8 bases, and 6 bases had no gene match. Germline-derived CDR1 and CDR2 are LGHNA and YNFKEQ. The CDR3 bases are TGTGCCAGCGCCCAAAGCGGGAGCTCCTACGAGCAGTACTTC. Protein: CASAQSGSSYEQYF.

CDR3 DNA sequence: TGCAGCGTTCCCGGGGCTGCGGGAAGCACAGATACGCAGTATTTT. Protein sequence: CSVPGAAGSTDTQYF. The rearrangement links TRBV29-1 to TRBJ2-3; perhaps TRBD2 as D (6 bases). This CDR3 region has 15 residues. With 5 bases removed from V and 0 bases from J, the gap between germline ends came to 15 bases. The germline gives CDR1 SQVTM, CDR2 ANQGSEA.

Of note for this clone: Other DNA sequences in the sample encode the same CDR3. This chain connects TRBV7-2 to TRBJ2-6, with D uncertain. V was shortened by 1 base and J by 0 bases, with 4 bases between the two germline ends. CDR1 SGHTA and CDR2 FQGNSA come from the germline V gene. This CDR3 has 15 amino acids. The CDR3 DNA reads as TGTGCCAGCAGCTTAGTCAGCTCTGGGGCCAACGTCCTGACTTTC. Protein product: CASSLVSSGANVLTF. Drawing the rest from reference TRBV7-2 and TRBJ2-6, the complete variable domain is GAGVSQSPSNKVTEKGKDVELRCDPISGHTALYWYRQSLGQGLEFLIYFQGNSAPDKSGLPSDRFSAERTGGSVSTLTIQRTQQEDSAVYLCASSLVSSGANVLTFGAGSRLTVL.

The genes are TRBV6-1 and TRBJ1-1; 7 bases map to TRBD1. V dropped 8 bases and J dropped 1; count of bases not matched to a gene: 7. Germline-derived CDR1 and CDR2 are MNHNS and SASEGT. CDR3 size: 14 residues. CDR3 DNA sequence: TGTGCCAGCCGGACCAGGGGGGAGAACACTGAAGCTTTCTTT. It is translated as CASRTRGENTEAFF.

V gene TRBV28 combines with J gene TRBJ1-5; 12 bases map to TRBD1. Losses at the gene ends were 3 bases for V and 1 base for J; bases not matched to a gene: 7. Germline-derived CDR1 and CDR2 are MDHEN and SYDVKM. This CDR3 is built from 18 residues. For the CDR3, the DNA is TGTGCCAGCAGTTTGTGGGACAGGGGGCGTTTGAGCAATCAGCCCCAGCATTTT. The encoded protein is CASSLWDRGRLSNQPQHF.

The chain uses TRBV7-8 and TRBJ1-6; D is undetermined. V gave up 2 bases and J gave up 8 bases, with 10 bases separating them. Germline CDR1 is SGHVS and CDR2 is FQNEAQ. This CDR3 has 14 residues. Written as DNA, the CDR3 is TGTGCCAGCAGCTTAACCGAGGTGGATTCACCCCTCCACTTT. Its translation is CASSLTEVDSPLHF.

CDR3 nucleotides: TGTGCCAGCAGTGTGGCGCAGGGTAGCAATCAGCCCCAGCATTTT. Translation: CASSVAQGSNQPQHF. The chain employs TRBV28 and TRBJ1-5; tentative D call: TRBD1 (5 bases). This CDR3 is 15 amino acids long. In germline, CDR1 is MDHEN, CDR2 SYDVKM. With 5 bases removed from V and 0 bases from J, the gap between germline ends came to 11 bases.

This clone showed up just once. The chain has TRBV7-3 and TRBJ2-5; D might be TRBD1 or TRBD2, each matching 5 bases. V was pared by 4 bases and J by 7 bases, with 10 bases between. This CDR3 contains 12 residues. Germline assignment: CDR1 SGHTA and CDR2 FQGTGA. CDR3 residues: CASSSGDGTQYF. The CDR3 DNA is TGTGCCAGCAGCTCTGGGGACGGGACCCAGTACTTC.